The sequence of this TCR beta chain was determined in a study of identical twins listed by TCRdb under 2016. With respect to the entire study: TCR alpha and beta repertoires from monozygotic twins, unrelated adults of various ages and cord blood were deep-sequenced to test whether fetal clonotypes persist. Replicate twin experiments were performed at different times using different library preparation protocols to rule out contamination. Study-level results and caveats: Because the same donors could not be followed over many years, the conclusions depended on cross-sectional statistical analysis. In monozygotic twins, recombination models systematically underestimated out-of-frame TCR alpha sharing, but the models matched the sharing seen between unrelated individuals. Abundant cord blood beta clonotypes had fewer insertions, young adult naive repertoires showed a similar but weaker trend, and memory repertoires showed no such trend. Compared with coincidental sharing between unrelated individuals, an excess of low generation-probability sequences was observed among out-of-frame TCR alpha sequences shared between twins. Zero-insertion analyses could be partly confounded by invariant T cells such as MAIT and iNKT, although diverse VJ usage argued against such confounding for most clonotypes. A weaker excess of twin sharing was found in beta out-of-frame sequences because the signal-to-noise ratio was lowered by fewer shared sequences.

The library was obtained by 5' RACE. The instrument given in TCRdb is Illumina HiSeq 2000. Template switching introduced a universal primer binding site; the final cDNA contained a unique molecular identifier, enabling accurate counting of TCR cDNA molecules. First-strand cDNA for TCR alpha and beta chains was synthesized from specific primers in the conserved constant-segment region. To control for contamination, every cDNA library was double barcoded, receiving both a SMART-Mk sample barcode and Illumina barcodes. TruSeq adapter sequences, together with Illumina sample barcodes, were added in two successive PCR steps. TCR alpha and beta cDNA libraries were sequenced on the Illumina HiSeq platform with custom primers. As for how the authors treated the data: Unique molecular identifiers were extracted from raw reads with MiGEC, and CDR3 positions were determined with MiXCR. For each individual, recombination models were inferred using an EM algorithm with the repgenHMM and IGoR tools. Shared clonotypes were analyzed with the tcR package in R, and sharing was normalized by the product of cloneset sizes. To study raw recombination without the effects of thymic and clonal selection, out-of-frame nonproductive sequences were analyzed. The public reads were reprocessed in TCRdb via fastp at Q25 and MiXCR, keeping in-frame beta chains. When rows share a CDR3 protein, they turn into one entry using the most common DNA and genes. These V and J calls rely on TCRdb rather than the paper's analysis. In all, the sample holds hundreds of thousands of distinct CDR3 sequences, and around 8.3% of those were seen once. The ten largest clones add up to 0.8% to 1% of the sample.

Measured from the cysteine to the phenylalanine, the CDR3 is 16 residues long. Only CDR3 DNA remains: 48 bases, in frame from the first base. From the germline V gene, CDR1 is SGHRS and CDR2 is YFSETQ. Trimming leaves V shorter by 0 bases and J shorter by 4 bases, with the junction holding 3 bases beyond the gene matches. In its sample, this clonotype was seen a few times. Its specific antigen is unknown. Base qualities are missing; no much larger clone stands one base away. All donors were healthy Caucasians. Three pairs of female monozygotic twins, all aged about 18 to 30 years, made up the twin cohort. Peripheral blood mononuclear cells were the source from which RNA for the TCR libraries was isolated. These sequences were also reported in another study, on yellow fever vaccine responses in identical twins. The second paper further reports: The authors reported that the T cell response to vaccination in identical twins appeared partly convergent and partly personalized. Focusing on identical twins, the study followed the T cell clones that responded to the vaccine, and did so with precision.

The TCR originated in a woman under 30 in good health. The V and J genes are TRBV5-1 and TRBJ2-3; 12 bases in between match TRBD2. Material: PBMCs. Here is the DNA: TGCGCCAGCAGCTTGGTCGGACTAGCGGGGCCAGATACGCAGTATTTT. Translated, this gives CASSLVGLAGPDTQYF.